The rows below give T cell receptor beta chains drawn from one sample of a study of brain metastases from non-small cell lung cancer. Clones were read by immunoSEQ multiplex PCR, and TCRdb kept only the in-frame ones, dropping some. This sample yields about 8,000 clones, of which just under 85% are seen a single time; approximately 4% belongs to the top ten. Sequenced sample: primary lung tumor tissue. The receptors originated from a donor aged 40 or older with non-small cell lung cancer. Both conserved end residues are trimmed from each CDR3. Each record gives: D gene, CDR3 length, V gene, CDR3 protein. D genes are given only for firm matches.

D: TRBD2; length: 14; V: TRBV27; CDR3: ASSQGLAGLQETQY
D: .; length: 12; V: TRBV15; CDR3: ATSRGRPKNIQY
D: .; length: 14; V: TRBV19; CDR3: ASSIVGDYSNQPQH
D: .; length: 10; V: TRBV9; CDR3: ASSVPRTEQF
D: TRBD1; length: 12; V: TRBV7-3; CDR3: ASSRTGSLNEQF
D: .; length: 13; V: TRBV5-6; CDR3: ASSLKVSGANVLT
D: .; length: 11; V: TRBV5-1; CDR3: ASSADTDYGYT
D: .; length: 13; V: TRBV5-1; CDR3: ASNIGGGAQETQY
D: TRBD1; length: 14; V: TRBV27; CDR3: ASRPGTGAGDTEAF
D: TRBD1; length: 14; V: TRBV15; CDR3: ATSRGSGQGHQPQH
D: .; length: 13; V: TRBV19; CDR3: ASSISMGSYNEQF
D: TRBD2; length: 13; V: TRBV3-1/TRBV3-2; CDR3: ASSPLAGPADEQF
D: TRBD1; length: 13; V: TRBV28; CDR3: ASSGRTGTLYEQY